These T cell receptor beta chains were read from a single sample in a study of CD8 T cells in ankylosing spondylitis. In TCRdb, the 5' RACE reads were re-called with MiXCR into one record per CDR3 protein. The table lists some 240,000 distinct CDR3 sequences, 8% to 9.5% of them singletons. Sequencing input: blood, either unsorted or a sorted T cell fraction (not recorded which). Receptors originate from a male donor with ankylosing spondylitis or in good health (not recorded which). Both conserved end residues are part of each CDR3. Each record gives: V gene, J gene, D gene, clone size, CDR3 DNA, CDR3 protein. The D gene is left open where the match is weak. Only some rows state a clone size, as once, few, many or a class for expanded clones.

TRBV11-2	TRBJ2-1	-	many	TGTGCCAGCAGTTACCACCGATCCTCGGGGGCAAGAGAGGATGAGCAGTTCTTC	CASSYHRSSGAREDEQFF
TRBV30	TRBJ1-6	-	-	TGTGCCTGGAGTTTAGGGGGAGGGGGATATAATTCACCCCTCCACTTT	CAWSLGGGGYNSPLHF
TRBV7-2	TRBJ1-5	-	many	TGTGCCAGCAGCTTAGCGGGGGGAAGTCAGCCCCAGCATTTT	CASSLAGGSQPQHF
TRBV30	TRBJ2-1	TRBD2	-	TGTGCCTGGAGTCTTGCTAGCGGCTTTTCCTACAATGAGCAGTTCTTC	CAWSLASGFSYNEQFF
TRBV4-2	TRBJ2-7	TRBD2	-	TGTGCCAGCAGCCAAGAAAGGCGGGGGTCTGCCTACGAGCAGTACTTC	CASSQERRGSAYEQYF
TRBV20-1	TRBJ2-3	-	many	TGCAGTGCTAGCACAGGCACAGATACGCAGTATTTT	CSASTGTDTQYF
TRBV20-1	TRBJ1-5	-	many	TGCAGTGCTACCTCGGGGGATCAGCCCCAGCATTTT	CSATSGDQPQHF
TRBV29-1	TRBJ1-6	-	many	TGCAGCGTCGCTGAAGGGCCTGGTGGTAATTCACCCCTCCACTTT	CSVAEGPGGNSPLHF
TRBV9	TRBJ1-1	-	many	TGTGCCAGCAGCGTAGACCCGGGGACGAACACTGAAGCTTTCTTT	CASSVDPGTNTEAFF
TRBV5-1	TRBJ2-2	-	many	TGCGCCAGCAGCTTGGCCCCTAAAGGCACCGGGGAGCTGTTTTTT	CASSLAPKGTGELFF
TRBV7-2	TRBJ1-1	TRBD1	few	TGTGCCAGCAGCAATGGACAGGTGAACACTGAAGCTTTCTTT	CASSNGQVNTEAFF
TRBV11-2	TRBJ2-5	-	many	TGTGCCAGCAGTCCTAGGGGGTCCCTATACCAAGAGACCCAGTACTTC	CASSPRGSLYQETQYF
TRBV7-9	TRBJ2-7	-	-	TGTGCCAGCAGCCCCCATCGTCTCGGGGGCCTAACCTACGAGCAGTACTTC	CASSPHRLGGLTYEQYF
TRBV7-6	TRBJ1-1	TRBD1	many	TGTGCCAGCAGCTATGGGACAGGGGATATGAACACTGAAGCTTTCTTT	CASSYGTGDMNTEAFF
TRBV7-2	TRBJ1-2	-	many	TGTGCCAGCACCCTAAGAGTGGGGGGCGGTGGCTACACCTTC	CASTLRVGGGGYTF
TRBV20-1	TRBJ1-4	TRBD1	many	TGCAGTGCTAGAGCCCCCCCCGGGGACAGAGCAACTAATGAAAAACTGTTTTTT	CSARAPPGDRATNEKLFF
TRBV12-3/TRBV12-4	TRBJ1-2	TRBD1	many	TGTGCCAGCAACTCTCGGGGACAGCAATCTAACTATGGCTACACCTTC	CASNSRGQQSNYGYTF
TRBV5-1	TRBJ2-7	-	many	TGCGCCAGCAGTCCTGACAACTACGAGCAGTACTTC	CASSPDNYEQYF
TRBV6-1	TRBJ2-5	TRBD1	-	TGTGCCAGCTCCCTCGAGGGGAAGACAGGGGGCAAGACCCAGTACTTC	CASSLEGKTGGKTQYF
TRBV4-1	TRBJ2-7	TRBD1	many	TGCGCCAGCAGCCAAGATACGGGACAGGGGTCCTACGAGCAGTACTTC	CASSQDTGQGSYEQYF
TRBV30	TRBJ1-6	TRBD1	few	TGTGCCTGGAGTGTATCCCGGAGAGGGGGCGGTGATTCACCCCTCCACTTT	CAWSVSRRGGGDSPLHF
TRBV7-6	TRBJ2-5	TRBD1	few	TGTGCCAGCAGCTCCCCTCGCACCGACAGGGCCTCGGTGACCCAGTACTTC	CASSSPRTDRASVTQYF
TRBV5-1	TRBJ2-1	TRBD2	-	TGCGCCAGCCGGGCGGGAGGGCCGGAGGATGAGCAGTTCTTC	CASRAGGPEDEQFF
TRBV12-3/TRBV12-4	TRBJ2-1	TRBD2	many	TGTGCCAGCAAAGGACTAGCGGGAGGTGGCGAGCAGTTCTTC	CASKGLAGGGEQFF
TRBV18	TRBJ2-7	TRBD2	many	TGTGCCAGCTCACCTGGGTATGGAGCGGGGTACGAGCAGTACTTC	CASSPGYGAGYEQYF
TRBV6-1	TRBJ2-7	-	many	TGTGCCAGCACCCGGGGCGGGGCCTACGAGCAGTACTTC	CASTRGGAYEQYF
TRBV10-2	TRBJ2-5	TRBD2	many	TGCGCCAGCAGTGAGCTTACTAGCGGCCAAGAGACCCAGTACTTC	CASSELTSGQETQYF
TRBV18	TRBJ2-5	-	many	TGTGCCAGCTCACCCTTACGGGGTTATGAGGAGACCCAGTACTTC	CASSPLRGYEETQYF
TRBV7-2	TRBJ1-6	-	few	TGTGCCAGCAGCTTAGCCCGGGCCAGTGATTCACCCCTCCACTTT	CASSLARASDSPLHF
TRBV6-2/TRBV6-3	TRBJ2-1	TRBD2	many	TGTGCCGTCGGCAACACAGCTAGCGGGAGTCCCAATGAGCAGTTCTTC	CAVGNTASGSPNEQFF
TRBV15	TRBJ2-5	-	many	TGTGCCACCAGCCCCCCCCGGAGTAGCGGTAAAGAGACCCAGTACTTC	CATSPPRSSGKETQYF
TRBV28	TRBJ1-6	-	many	TGTGCCAGCAGCCTACTCCCCGGGACACCCGGGACCTATAATTCACCCCTCCACTTT	CASSLLPGTPGTYNSPLHF
TRBV27	TRBJ1-2	-	few	TGTGCCAGCAGTTTACAGGGAGGGAATGGCTACACCTTC	CASSLQGGNGYTF
TRBV12-3/TRBV12-4	TRBJ2-1	-	-	TGTGCCAGCAGAAGGACTACCCCTCCTGGGGAGCAGTTCTTC	CASRRTTPPGEQFF
TRBV5-1	TRBJ2-3	TRBD2	-	TGCGCCAGCAGCTTTAGCGGGATCCCAGATACGCAGTATTTT	CASSFSGIPDTQYF
TRBV3-1	TRBJ2-5	-	many	TGTGCCAGCAGCCAATCATCAGGGGTGATCGCGGAGACCCAGTACTTC	CASSQSSGVIAETQYF
TRBV6-5	TRBJ2-7	-	many	TGTGCCAGCGAGAGGAACTACGAGCAGTACTTC	CASERNYEQYF
TRBV4-3	TRBJ2-3	-	many	TGCGCCAGCAGCCAAGATATTCAGGCAGGGGCCCGAACAGATACGCAGTATTTT	CASSQDIQAGARTDTQYF
TRBV7-7	TRBJ1-1	-	many	TGTGCTAGCAGCCAGACAGTGAACACTGAAGCTTTCTTT	CASSQTVNTEAFF
TRBV4-2	TRBJ1-4	TRBD1	few	TGTGCCAGCAGCTCAGGGGGCAGACCTAATGAAAAACTGTTTTTT	CASSSGGRPNEKLFF
TRBV5-1	TRBJ2-1	TRBD2	many	TGCGCCAGCAGCTTGGGATCAGGAGCGGGGGGGAATGAGCAGTTCTTC	CASSLGSGAGGNEQFF
TRBV11-2	TRBJ2-5	-	many	TGTGCCAGCAGCTTAGCCCCATTCGGGACACAACAAGAGACCCAGTACTTC	CASSLAPFGTQQETQYF
TRBV29-1	TRBJ2-1	TRBD1	many	TGCAGCGTTCTGGGACAGGGCTCCTACAATGAGCAGTTCTTC	CSVLGQGSYNEQFF
TRBV5-1	TRBJ2-1	-	-	TGCGCCAGCAGCTCCCCCGAGGGGGGGACTACCTACAATGAGCAGTTCTTC	CASSSPEGGTTYNEQFF
TRBV12-3/TRBV12-4	TRBJ1-5	TRBD1	many	TGTGCCAGCAGTGACAGGGCCCAACGGCCCCAGCATTTT	CASSDRAQRPQHF
TRBV30	TRBJ2-7	TRBD2	once	TGTGCCTTTGGGAGGGGCTACGAGCAGTACTTC	CAFGRGYEQYF
TRBV12-3/TRBV12-4	TRBJ2-2	-	many	TGTGCCAGCACCAAATTGGACCCGAACACCGGGGAGCTGTTTTTT	CASTKLDPNTGELFF
TRBV7-9	TRBJ1-1	-	few	TGTGCCAGCAGCGCGTACCCTGGCACTGAAGCTTTCTTT	CASSAYPGTEAFF
TRBV6-5	TRBJ2-3	-	-	TGTGCCTGCAGTTATGGGGTCGGTGGCACAGATACGCAGTATTTT	CACSYGVGGTDTQYF
TRBV11-3	TRBJ2-1	-	-	TGTGCCAGCAGCGATCGGGGCCTGGATAAGAATGAGCAGTTCTTC	CASSDRGLDKNEQFF
TRBV29-1	TRBJ2-1	TRBD2	many	TGCAGCGCAAATAGCGGGGACTCCTACAATGAGCAGTTCTTC	CSANSGDSYNEQFF